The 20 T cell receptor beta chains listed next were all sequenced from one sample in a study of early T cells in non-severe SARS-CoV-2 infection (dated by TCRdb to 2020 to 2023). Library preparation employed 5' RACE. The data were produced on a NextSeq 500. Using fastp at Q25 and MiXCR, TCRdb reprocessed the public reads and kept productive beta chains. Each record represents a unique CDR3 protein, reported with the most common genes and DNA among its rows. The sample includes nearly 60,000 distinct CDR3 sequences, with over 9.5% observed a single time. 9.5% to 10% of the sample comes from the top ten. Input material: whole blood. These receptors all stem from an adult who was a healthcare worker with PCR-confirmed SARS-CoV-2 infection or an uninfected control (not recorded which).

This clonotype has a handful of counts. This chain joins TRBV6-5 and TRBJ1-2; D might be TRBD1 (6 bases). Germline V gene lookup returns CDR1 MNHEY and CDR2 SVGAGI. The CDR3 contains 13 residues. Trimming pared 8 bases from V and 1 base from J, leaving 11 bases between. CDR3 amino acids: CASVQGYNYGYTF. In DNA, the CDR3 is TGTGCCAGCGTTCAGGGGTATAACTATGGCTACACCTTC.

V usage is TRBV12-5 and J usage is TRBJ1-1, with no clear D. The CDR3 extends over 14 amino acids. CDR1 and CDR2 (germline): LGHNT, FRNRAP. V lost 0 bases and J 1 base, leaving 6 bases between the germline ends. The CDR3 is CASGLVRQNTEAFF. The CDR3 nucleotides are TGTGCTAGTGGTTTGGTACGACAGAACACTGAAGCTTTCTTT.

This clonotype came up many times. CDR3 nucleotides: TGCGCCAGCAGCCAAAGCCGAGCCCTTAATGAAAAACTGTTTTTT. Protein: CASSQSRALNEKLFF. The chain couples TRBV4-1 to TRBJ1-4; D call uncertain. The CDR3 totals 15 residues. Germline values: CDR1 MGHRA, CDR2 YSYEKL. V was trimmed by 2 bases and J by 4 bases, leaving 11 bases between them.

Many counts were recorded for this clonotype. An end of the junction does not agree with germline; a read error may underlie this. V usage is TRBV7-7 and J usage is TRBJ2-1; 10 nucleotides match TRBD2. Germline loops: CDR1 SSHAT, CDR2 FNYEAQ (reference sequence). The CDR3 is made up of 15 amino acids. This CDR3 reads CASSLGLASYNEQFF. The CDR3 region has the DNA TGTGCTAGCAGCTTGGGACTAGCGAGCTACAATGAGCAGTTCTTC.

Here the CDR3 DNA reads TGTGCCAGCTCACCAAAGCCAGGGTCCGGCTACACCTTC. Its protein is CASSPKPGSGYTF. V and J are TRBV18 and TRBJ1-2, with D perhaps matching TRBD1 (5 bases). V lost 2 bases and J 8 bases, leaving 12 bases between the germline ends. Per germline, CDR1 KGHSH and CDR2 LQKENI. The CDR3 covers 13 residues.

V and J are TRBV7-9 and TRBJ2-7, with TRBD2 matching 7 bases. The CDR3 runs to 14 residues. Germline V gene lookup returns CDR1 SEHNR and CDR2 FQNEAQ (reference sequence). Unmatched junction bases numbered 6, after V lost 3 bases and J lost 4 bases. The CDR3 region is CASSLPKGGYEQYF. Written as DNA, the CDR3 is TGTGCCAGCAGCTTGCCCAAGGGAGGGTACGAGCAGTACTTC.

The sample holds many counts of this clonotype. The chain carries TRBV29-1 and TRBJ1-1, with unresolved D. V was shortened by 8 bases and J by 1 base, with 14 bases between the two germline ends. The length of the CDR3 is 13 residues. Germline V gives CDR1 SQVTM, CDR2 ANQGSEA. This chain's CDR3 is CSTKGLSNTEAFF. The CDR3 DNA reads TGCAGCACAAAAGGACTCTCGAACACTGAAGCTTTCTTT.

J is TRBJ2-3 and V is TRBV7-3; D ambiguous. CDR1 SGHTA and CDR2 FQGTGA come from the germline V gene. The CDR3 loop spans 14 amino acids. Trimming removed 8 bases at V and 4 bases at J, with 16 bases between. CDR3 in amino acids: CASGFITPPDTQYF. Here the CDR3 DNA reads TGTGCCAGCGGGTTTATTACGCCCCCAGATACGCAGTATTTT.

This clonotype showed up just a few times. V usage is TRBV4-1 and J usage is TRBJ2-3; 8 bases map to TRBD2. Looked up from germline, CDR1 is MGHRA and CDR2 is YSYEKL. The V segment lost 2 bases and the J segment 4 bases; nucleotides outside the gene matches: 11. The CDR3 has 17 amino acids. CDR3 region: CASSQLGARGVSDTQYF. For the CDR3, the DNA is TGCGCCAGCAGCCAACTTGGGGCGCGGGGGGTATCAGATACGCAGTATTTT.

This clonotype was detected ten times or more. The V call is TRBV7-9, the J call TRBJ2-1, with 8 bases fitting TRBD1. V dropped 3 bases and J dropped 8; count of bases not matched to a gene: 3. The CDR3 runs to 13 residues. The germline gives CDR1 SEHNR, CDR2 FQNEAQ (reference sequence). In DNA, the CDR3 is TGTGCCAGCAGCTTGGCGACAGGGGATGAGCAGTTCTTC. This codes for CASSLATGDEQFF. The full variable domain, in which reference TRBV7-9 and TRBJ2-1 provide the parts outside the CDR3, is DTGVSQNPRHKITKRGQNVTFRCDPISEHNRLYWYRQTLGQGPEFLTYFQNEAQLEKSRLLSDRFSAERPKGSFSTLEIQRTEQGDSAMYLCASSLATGDEQFFGPGTRLTVL.

This clonotype was recorded many times. The chain recombines TRBV7-3 with TRBJ2-2, with TRBD2 matching over 7 bases. The J segment lost 5 bases and the V segment lost 0 bases, leaving 6 bases of the junction unmatched. CDR3 length: 16 amino acids. Germline V gives CDR1 SGHTA, CDR2 FQGTGA. The CDR3 DNA reads TGTGCCAGCAGCTTAACCGCGGGAGTCCGTACCGGGGAGCTGTTTTTT. Protein product: CASSLTAGVRTGELFF.

V is TRBV12-3 or TRBV12-4 and J is TRBJ1-1, with 7 bases lining up with TRBD1. Trimming took 4 bases from V and 0 from J; bases not matched to a gene: 2. The CDR3 runs 14 residues. DNA for the CDR3: TGTGCCAGCAGTTGGGACAGCCTGAACACTGAAGCTTTCTTT. Its protein is CASSWDSLNTEAFF.

This clonotype has a count of ten or more. The chain is built from TRBV18 and TRBJ2-7, with TRBD2 matching 13 bases. The CDR3 sequence is 18 residues long. V lost 5 bases, J lost 3 bases, and 13 bases stayed unmatched. Germline CDR1 reads KGHSH; CDR2 reads LQKENI. Written as DNA, the CDR3 is TGTGCCAGCTCAGCTACCGGGACTAGCGGGAATAGGGGCTACGAGCAGTACTTC. Protein sequence: CASSATGTSGNRGYEQYF.

The J gene is TRBJ2-7, the V gene TRBV4-2; D is possibly TRBD2 (6 bases). The CDR3 is 15 amino acids. The V gene's germline CDR1 is LGHNA and CDR2 YNFKEQ. V shed 0 bases and J shed 0 bases, with 9 bases lying between them. The chain's CDR3 is CASSQEETSSYEQYF. CDR3 bases: TGTGCCAGCAGCCAAGAGGAGACTAGCTCCTACGAGCAGTACTTC.

This clonotype was recorded at least ten times. This chain joins TRBV5-4 and TRBJ2-2; D call uncertain. Germline values: CDR1 SGHNT, CDR2 YYREEE (reference sequence). Trimming took 2 bases from V and 6 from J, leaving 11 bases between them. The CDR3 is 14 amino acids. Here the CDR3 reads CASSFKRTPGELFF. CDR3 DNA: TGTGCCAGCAGCTTCAAACGAACCCCCGGGGAGCTGTTTTTT.

The rearrangement uses TRBV6-6 and TRBJ1-2; the D gene is possibly TRBD1 (5 bases). The CDR3 extends over 13 amino acids. Germline V lookup: CDR1 MNHNY, CDR2 SVGAGI (reference sequence). Deletions cut 4 bases from V and 4 bases from J, with 10 bases between. The CDR3 DNA is TGTGCCAGCAGTTCCCCGAGGGGCTATGGCTACACCTTC. Encoded protein: CASSSPRGYGYTF.

This chain connects TRBV11-2 to TRBJ2-7; possible D gene TRBD1, 6 bases. Trimming took off 5 bases at V and 1 base at J, with 24 bases between the two ends. From germline, CDR1 is SGHAT and CDR2 FQNNGV. The CDR3 covers 18 residues. In DNA form, the CDR3 reads TGTGCCAGCAGCCCAATCAAGAGAAGTCCAGGGGAGTCCTACGAGCAGTACTTC. It translates to CASSPIKRSPGESYEQYF.

The gene calls are TRBV7-9 and TRBJ1-3; D is undetermined. Germline CDR1 and CDR2: SEHNR and FQNEAQ (reference sequence). Trimming stripped 4 bases from V and 0 bases from J, with 7 bases between. CDR3 length: 14 amino acids. CDR3 sequence (DNA): TGTGCCAGCAGCTCCCCCTCCTCTGGAAACACCATATATTTT. Its protein product is CASSSPSSGNTIYF.

The chain employs TRBV3-1 and TRBJ2-5; the D gene is possibly TRBD2 (5 bases). In germline, CDR1 is LGHDT, CDR2 YNNKEL (reference sequence). This CDR3 region has 15 residues. The V and J ends lost 0 bases and 5 bases respectively, with 13 bases between them. DNA of the CDR3: TGTGCCAGCAGCCAAGATGAGGGATGGACGGAGACCCAGTACTTC. It codes for CASSQDEGWTETQYF.

This clonotype was recorded at least ten times. V and J are TRBV13 and TRBJ1-2, with 7 nucleotides matching TRBD1. Germline CDR1 PRHDT, CDR2 FYEKMQ (reference sequence). This CDR3 comprises 13 residues. V shed 8 bases, J shed 4 bases, and the junction held 7 bases outside the gene matches. CDR3 bases: TGTGCCAGCTCCACTAGGACAGGCTATGGCTACACCTTC. It codes for CASSTRTGYGYTF.